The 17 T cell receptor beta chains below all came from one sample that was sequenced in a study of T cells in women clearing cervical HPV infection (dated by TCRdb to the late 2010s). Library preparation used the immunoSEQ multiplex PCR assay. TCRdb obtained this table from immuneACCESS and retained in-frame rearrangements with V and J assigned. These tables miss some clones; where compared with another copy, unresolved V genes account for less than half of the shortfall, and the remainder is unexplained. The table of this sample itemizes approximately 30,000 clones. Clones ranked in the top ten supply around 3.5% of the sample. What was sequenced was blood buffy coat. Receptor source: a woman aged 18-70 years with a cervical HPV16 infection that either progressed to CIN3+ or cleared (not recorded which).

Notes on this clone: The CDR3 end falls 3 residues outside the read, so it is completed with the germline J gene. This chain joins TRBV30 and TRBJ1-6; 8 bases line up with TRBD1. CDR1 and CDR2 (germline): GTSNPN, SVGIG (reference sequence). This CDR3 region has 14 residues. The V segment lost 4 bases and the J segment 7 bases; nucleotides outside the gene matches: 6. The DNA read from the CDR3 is TGTGCCTGGAACCAAGGACAGGGAAATTCACCC. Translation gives CAWNQGQGNSP. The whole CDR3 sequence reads CAWNQGQGNSPLHF.

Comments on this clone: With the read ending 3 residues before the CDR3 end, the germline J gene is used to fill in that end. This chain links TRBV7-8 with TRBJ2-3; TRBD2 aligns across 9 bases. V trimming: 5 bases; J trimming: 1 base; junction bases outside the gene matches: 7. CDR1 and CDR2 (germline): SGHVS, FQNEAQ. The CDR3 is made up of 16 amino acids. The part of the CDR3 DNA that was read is TGTGCCAGCAGCACAGAGGAGCGGGGGGGCACAGATACG. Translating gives CASSTEERGGTDT. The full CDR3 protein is CASSTEERGGTDTQYF.

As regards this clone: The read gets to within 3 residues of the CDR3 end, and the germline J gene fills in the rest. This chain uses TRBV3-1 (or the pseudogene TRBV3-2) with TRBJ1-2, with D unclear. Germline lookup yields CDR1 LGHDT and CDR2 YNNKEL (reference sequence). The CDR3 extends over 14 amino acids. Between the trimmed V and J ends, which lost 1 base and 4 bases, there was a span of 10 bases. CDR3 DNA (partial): TGTGCCAGCAGCCAAGGCCCCGCGGCCTATGGC. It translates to CASSQGPAAYG. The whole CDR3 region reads CASSQGPAAYGYTF.

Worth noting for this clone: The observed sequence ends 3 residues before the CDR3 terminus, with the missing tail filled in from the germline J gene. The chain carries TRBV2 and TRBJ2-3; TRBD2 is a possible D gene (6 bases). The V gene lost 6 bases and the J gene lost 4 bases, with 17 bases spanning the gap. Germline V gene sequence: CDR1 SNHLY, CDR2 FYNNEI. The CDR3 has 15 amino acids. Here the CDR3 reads CASRAGTSLSDTQYF. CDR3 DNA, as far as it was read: TGTGCCAGCAGGGCCGGGACTTCCCTCTCAGATACG. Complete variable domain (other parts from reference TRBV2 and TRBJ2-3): EPEVTQTPSHQVTQMGQEVILRCVPISNHLYFYWYRQILGQKVEFLVSFYNNEISEKSEIFDDQFSVERPDGSNFTLKIRSTKLEDSAMYFCASRAGTSLSDTQYFGPGTRLTVL.

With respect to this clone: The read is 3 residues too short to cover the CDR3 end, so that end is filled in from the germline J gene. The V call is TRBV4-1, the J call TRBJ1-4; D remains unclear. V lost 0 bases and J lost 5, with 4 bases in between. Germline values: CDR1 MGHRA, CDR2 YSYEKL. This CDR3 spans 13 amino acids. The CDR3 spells CASSQDPNEKLFF. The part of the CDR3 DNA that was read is TGCGCCAGCAGCCAAGATCCAAATGAAAAA.

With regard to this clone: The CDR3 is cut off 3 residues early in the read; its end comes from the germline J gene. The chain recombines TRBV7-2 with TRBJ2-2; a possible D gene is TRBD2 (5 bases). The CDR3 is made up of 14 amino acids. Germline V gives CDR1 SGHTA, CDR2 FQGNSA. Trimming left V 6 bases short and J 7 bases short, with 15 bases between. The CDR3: CASSLARGGGELFF. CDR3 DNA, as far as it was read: TGTGCCAGCAGTCTAGCCCGGGGTGGCGGGGAG. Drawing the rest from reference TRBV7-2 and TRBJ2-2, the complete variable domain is GAGVSQSPSNKVTEKGKDVELRCDPISGHTALYWYRQSLGQGLEFLIYFQGNSAPDKSGLPSDRFSAERTGGSVSTLTIQRTQQEDSAVYLCASSLARGGGELFFGEGSRLTVL.

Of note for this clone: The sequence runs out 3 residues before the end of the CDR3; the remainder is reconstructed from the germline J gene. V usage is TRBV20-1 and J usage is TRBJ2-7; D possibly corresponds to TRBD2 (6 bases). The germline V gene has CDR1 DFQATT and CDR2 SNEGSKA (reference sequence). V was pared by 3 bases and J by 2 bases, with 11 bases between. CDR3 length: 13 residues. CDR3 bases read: TGCAGTGCTAGTGACGGGGGAGCCTACGAG. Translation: CSASDGGAYE. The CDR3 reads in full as CSASDGGAYEQYF.

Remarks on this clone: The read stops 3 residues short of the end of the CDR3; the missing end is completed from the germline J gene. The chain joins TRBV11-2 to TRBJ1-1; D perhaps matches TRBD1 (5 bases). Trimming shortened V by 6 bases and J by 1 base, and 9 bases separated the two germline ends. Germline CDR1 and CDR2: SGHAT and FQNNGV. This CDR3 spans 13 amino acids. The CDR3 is CASRLTGNTEAFF. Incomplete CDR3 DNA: TGTGCCAGCAGGCTTACAGGGAACACTGAA.

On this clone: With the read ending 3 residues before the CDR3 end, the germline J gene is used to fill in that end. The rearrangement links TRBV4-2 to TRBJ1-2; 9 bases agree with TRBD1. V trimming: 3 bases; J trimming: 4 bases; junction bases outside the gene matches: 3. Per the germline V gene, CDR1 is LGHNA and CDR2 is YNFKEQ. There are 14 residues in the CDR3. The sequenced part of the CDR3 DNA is TGTGCCAGCAGCCAGGGACAGGGCATCTATGGC. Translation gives CASSQGQGIYG. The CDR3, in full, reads CASSQGQGIYGYTF.

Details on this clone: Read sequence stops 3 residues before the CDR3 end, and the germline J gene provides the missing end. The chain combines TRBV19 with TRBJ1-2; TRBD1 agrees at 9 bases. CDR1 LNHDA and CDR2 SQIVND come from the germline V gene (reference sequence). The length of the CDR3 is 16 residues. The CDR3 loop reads CASSPGTGTGSYDYTF. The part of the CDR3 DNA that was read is TGTGCCAGTAGTCCGGGGACAGGGACGGGCTCCTACGAC.

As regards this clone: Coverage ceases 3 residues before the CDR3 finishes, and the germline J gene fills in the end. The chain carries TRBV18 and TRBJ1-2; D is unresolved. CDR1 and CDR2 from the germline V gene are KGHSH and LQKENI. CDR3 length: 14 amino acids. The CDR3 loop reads CASSQALAAYDYTF. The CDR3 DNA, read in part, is TGTGCCAGCTCGCAAGCTCTAGCGGCATACGAC.

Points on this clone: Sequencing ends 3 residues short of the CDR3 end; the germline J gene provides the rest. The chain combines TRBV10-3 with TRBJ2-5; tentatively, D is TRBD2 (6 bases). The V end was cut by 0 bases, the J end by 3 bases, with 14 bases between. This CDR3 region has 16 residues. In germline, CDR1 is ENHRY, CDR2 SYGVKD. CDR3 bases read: TGTGCCATCAGTGAGTCCGGGACTCCGCCTGAAGAGACC. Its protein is CAISESGTPPEET. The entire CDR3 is CAISESGTPPEETQYF.

Incomplete CDR3 DNA: TGCGCCAGCAGCGCCAGAACAATACCGAACACCGGGGAG. The encoded protein is CASSARTIPNTGE. The entire CDR3 is CASSARTIPNTGELFF. J is TRBJ2-2 and V is TRBV5-1; no definite D call. The CDR3 end is not reached by the read, which stops 3 residues before it; the germline J gene fills it in. This CDR3 is built from 16 residues. Trimming pared 4 bases from V and 0 bases from J, leaving 13 bases between. The V gene's germline CDR1 is SGHRS and CDR2 YFSETQ.

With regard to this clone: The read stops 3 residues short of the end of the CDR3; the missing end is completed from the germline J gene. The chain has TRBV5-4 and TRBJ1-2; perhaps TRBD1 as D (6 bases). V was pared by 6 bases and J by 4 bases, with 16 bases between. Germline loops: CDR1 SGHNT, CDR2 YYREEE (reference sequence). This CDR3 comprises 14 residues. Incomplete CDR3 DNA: TGTGCCAGCACTCAGGGGAGGAGTTCCTATGGC. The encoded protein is CASTQGRSSYG. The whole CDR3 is CASTQGRSSYGYTF.

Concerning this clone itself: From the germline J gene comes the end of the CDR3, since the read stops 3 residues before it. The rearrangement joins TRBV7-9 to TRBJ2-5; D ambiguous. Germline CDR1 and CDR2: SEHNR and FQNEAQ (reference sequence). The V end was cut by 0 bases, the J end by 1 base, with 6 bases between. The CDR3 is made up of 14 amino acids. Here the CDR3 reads CASSLAGFQETQYF. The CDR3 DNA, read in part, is TGTGCCAGCAGCTTAGCAGGGTTCCAAGAGACC.

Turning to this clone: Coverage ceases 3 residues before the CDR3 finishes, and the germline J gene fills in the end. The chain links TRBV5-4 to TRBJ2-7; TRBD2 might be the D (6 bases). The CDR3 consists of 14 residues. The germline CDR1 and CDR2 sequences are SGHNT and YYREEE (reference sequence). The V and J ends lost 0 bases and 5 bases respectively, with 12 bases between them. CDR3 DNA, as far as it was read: TGTGCCAGCAGCTTGGAGAGGGCTAGCGACGAG. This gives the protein CASSLERASDE. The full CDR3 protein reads CASSLERASDEQYF.

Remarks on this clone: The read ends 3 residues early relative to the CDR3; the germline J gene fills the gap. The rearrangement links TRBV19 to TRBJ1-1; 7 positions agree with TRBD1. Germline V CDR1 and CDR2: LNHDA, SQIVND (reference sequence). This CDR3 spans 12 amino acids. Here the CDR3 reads CASTRQGLRAFF. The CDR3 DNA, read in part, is TGTGCCAGTACCCGACAGGGTCTGCGA. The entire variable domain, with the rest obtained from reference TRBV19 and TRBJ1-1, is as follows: DGGITQSPKYLFRKEGQNVTLSCEQNLNHDAMYWYRQDPGQGLRLIYYSQIVNDFQKGDIAEGYSVSREKKESFPLTVTSAQKNPTAFYLCASTRQGLRAFFGQGTRLTVV.